A selection of T cell receptor beta chains follows, all from one sample in a study of blood T cell repertoires in COVID-19. Generated by immunoSEQ multiplex PCR, the TCRdb table keeps only in-frame clones and is missing some. The table lists some 180,000 clones, roughly 87% of them singletons. Sequenced sample: peripheral blood. Receptor source: a woman aged 55-69 years with COVID-19, enrolled during active disease. The CDR3 runs from the conserved cysteine through the conserved F or W. The order of the fields is D gene, clone size, V gene, J gene, CDR3 protein, CDR3 DNA. A D gene is named only where the DNA matches it firmly. Clone sizes are given selectively: once, few, many, or a class where the clone is expanded.

TRBD2	few	TRBV2	TRBJ2-1	CASSEAQLAGKSYNEQFF	TGTGCCAGCAGTGAAGCCCAACTAGCGGGGAAATCCTACAATGAGCAGTTCTTC
.	.	TRBV9	TRBJ1-6	CASSPQVIRGNSPLHF	TGTGCCAGCAGCCCCCAAGTGATCAGGGGTAATTCACCCCTCCACTTT
.	once	TRBV28	TRBJ1-5	CASSLGALRGQPQHF	TGTGCCAGCAGCTTGGGGGCCCTACGTGGTCAGCCCCAGCATTTT
.	many	TRBV7-3	TRBJ2-1	CASSFRGPSSYNEQFF	TGTGCCAGCAGCTTTCGTGGGCCCAGCTCCTACAATGAGCAGTTCTTC
.	.	TRBV21-1	TRBJ1-3	CASSKGVAQATRNTIYF	TGTGCCAGCAGCAAAGGTGTGGCGCAGGCGACCAGAAACACCATATATTTT
.	once	TRBV10-3	TRBJ1-5	CAISEIQGLGQPQHF	TGTGCCATCAGTGAGATTCAGGGTTTGGGCCAGCCCCAGCATTTT
TRBD1	.	TRBV6-5	TRBJ1-3	CASSWDRAGNTIYF	TGTGCCAGCAGTTGGGACAGAGCTGGAAACACCATATATTTT
TRBD1	.	TRBV28	TRBJ1-2	CASSPSGQGNPNYGYTF	TGTGCCAGCAGTCCCTCGGGACAGGGGAATCCTAACTATGGCTACACCTTC
.	.	TRBV5-4	TRBJ1-3	CASSLGGYSGNTIYF	TGTGCCAGCAGCTTGGGAGGATACTCTGGAAACACCATATATTTT
.	.	TRBV13	TRBJ2-5	CASSLFLGGQETQYF	TGTGCCAGCAGCCTCTTTCTAGGGGGACAAGAGACCCAGTACTTC
TRBD2	.	TRBV6-1	TRBJ2-7	CASSERPSGSSDSYEQYF	TGTGCCAGCAGTGAAAGGCCTAGCGGGAGTTCCGACTCCTACGAGCAGTACTTC
.	.	TRBV18	TRBJ1-1	CASSPQGVVSTEAFF	TGTGCCAGCTCACCACAGGGGGTGGTCAGCACTGAAGCTTTCTTT
.	.	TRBV6-5	TRBJ1-4	CASSYQTATNEKLFF	TGTGCCAGCAGTTACCAGACAGCAACTAATGAAAAACTGTTTTTT
.	.	TRBV2	TRBJ2-7	CASSPSQNYEQYF	TGTGCCAGCAGTCCATCTCAGAACTACGAGCAGTACTTC
.	.	TRBV20-1	TRBJ1-2	CSASLTEPLYGYTF	TGCAGTGCTAGTTTAACAGAGCCGCTCTATGGCTACACCTTC
.	.	TRBV2	TRBJ2-3	CASQGFLTQYF	TGTGCCAGCCAGGGATTCCTTACGCAGTATTTT
TRBD2	.	TRBV2	TRBJ2-5	CASSEGGGPETQYF	TGTGCCAGCAGTGAGGGCGGGGGGCCGGAGACCCAGTACTTC
TRBD2	.	TRBV5-4	TRBJ2-2	CASSKGLADNTGELFF	TGTGCCAGCAGTAAGGGACTAGCGGATAACACCGGGGAGCTGTTTTTT
.	.	TRBV7-9	TRBJ2-4	CASSLGGDGAKNIQYF	TGTGCCAGCAGCTTAGGAGGAGACGGGGCCAAAAACATTCAGTACTTC
TRBD1	.	TRBV28	TRBJ1-5	CASSLQGADQPQHF	TGTGCCAGCAGTTTGCAGGGGGCCGATCAGCCCCAGCATTTT
TRBD1	.	TRBV18	TRBJ1-5	CASSPRQGSQPQHF	TGTGCCAGCTCACCGCGACAGGGGAGTCAGCCCCAGCATTTT
.	.	TRBV6-5	TRBJ1-5	CASTIRGFNQPQHF	TGTGCCAGCACCATCCGAGGATTCAATCAGCCCCAGCATTTT
.	.	TRBV4-2	TRBJ1-5	CASSRDRNSNQPQHF	TGTGCCAGCAGCCGAGACAGGAATAGCAATCAGCCCCAGCATTTT
.	few	TRBV3-1/TRBV3-2	TRBJ1-2	CASSQGLKYGYTF	TGTGCCAGCAGCCAGGGGCTTAAATATGGCTACACCTTC
.	.	TRBV5-5	TRBJ1-6	CASSLEVNRFPSPLHF	TGTGCCAGCAGCTTGGAAGTAAACAGGTTCCCTTCACCCCTCCACTTT
TRBD2	few	TRBV11-3	TRBJ2-3	CASSFDGLATQYF	TGTGCCAGCAGCTTTGATGGACTAGCAACGCAGTATTTT
TRBD1	.	TRBV5-4	TRBJ2-3	CASSSRQGADTQYF	TGTGCCAGCAGCTCACGACAGGGCGCAGATACGCAGTATTTT
.	few	TRBV24-1	TRBJ1-2	CATSDPVAGDYGYTF	TGTGCCACCAGTGACCCGGTAGCGGGTGACTATGGCTACACCTTC
.	.	TRBV3-1/TRBV3-2	TRBJ1-3	CASSQGDLLLSGNTIYF	TGTGCCAGCAGCCAAGGGGACTTACTACTCTCTGGAAACACCATATATTTT
.	.	TRBV6-2/TRBV6-3	TRBJ1-1	CASSYRHPNTEAFF	TGTGCCAGCAGTTATAGACATCCGAACACTGAAGCTTTCTTT
TRBD1	.	TRBV6-5	TRBJ2-5	CASSYSGAGGEETQYF	TGTGCCAGCAGTTACTCAGGTGCAGGGGGAGAAGAGACCCAGTACTTC
TRBD1	.	TRBV10-3	TRBJ2-1	CAISGTGGGNEQFF	TGTGCCATCAGCGGGACAGGGGGAGGGAATGAGCAGTTCTTC
TRBD1	.	TRBV5-4	TRBJ2-5	CASSSPTGGRGETQYF	TGTGCCAGCAGCTCCCCTACAGGGGGCAGGGGAGAGACCCAGTACTTC
TRBD1	.	TRBV10-1	TRBJ1-1	CASRAGGDTEAFF	TGCGCCAGCAGAGCAGGGGGCGACACTGAAGCTTTCTTT
.	.	TRBV5-6	TRBJ1-2	CASSLGEGTSGYTF	TGTGCCAGCTCATTAGGGGAAGGCACTTCTGGCTACACCTTC
TRBD1	.	TRBV29-1	TRBJ2-7	CSAGDRGYEQYF	TGCAGCGCTGGGGACAGGGGCTACGAGCAGTACTTC
.	.	TRBV28	TRBJ1-3	CASSLSSPGSFWLSRGNTIYF	TGTGCCAGCAGTTTATCTTCCCCGGGATCCTTTTGGTTATCAAGGGGAAACACCATATATTTT
.	.	TRBV11-1	TRBJ2-5	CASSLVRGFETQYF	TGTGCCAGCAGCTTAGTTCGGGGATTCGAGACCCAGTACTTC
.	.	TRBV19	TRBJ1-5	CASSMVQGNQPQHF	TGTGCCAGTAGTATGGTTCAGGGAAATCAGCCCCAGCATTTT